The clone carrying this T cell receptor (beta chain) has more than one count but fewer than ten. The target antigen is unknown. The CDR3 contains 15 residues. CDR1 is SQVTM and CDR2 is ANQGSEA in the germline V gene. With V trimmed by 5 bases and J by 7 bases, 12 bases remained unmatched. These data come from a study of CD8+ T cells in alopecia areata. Across the whole study: Each of the treated patients was given oral tofacitinib, 5 to 10 mg twice daily, for moderate-to-severe alopecia areata. Scoring of treated patients' severity used the percentage of affected scalp area. Study-wide results and limits: Administration of tofacitinib significantly diminished scalp clonality and expanded CD8+ clones within the top 100. Only one nonresponder was present, which leaves the link between baseline CD8+ expansion and response uncertain.

Treatment meaning: oral pan-JAK inhibitor, 5-10 mg twice daily. After isolation, RNA underwent reverse transcription to generate cDNA as the sequencing template. Measured with immunoSEQ multiplex PCR; TCRdb has only the in-frame clones, and not every one. Of approximately 100,000 clones listed, about 60% are singletons. This receptor was taken from a human donor with alopecia areata. V is TRBV29-1 and J is TRBJ2-2; 8 nucleotides agree with TRBD1. Sequences were derived from CD8+ T cells sorted from blood, sampled at approximately week 55, from a patient treated with tofacitinib. DNA for the CDR3: TGCAGCGTTCTGACAGTGCAGGGGGCCGGCGGGGAGCTGTTTTTT. Encoded protein: CSVLTVQGAGGELFF.